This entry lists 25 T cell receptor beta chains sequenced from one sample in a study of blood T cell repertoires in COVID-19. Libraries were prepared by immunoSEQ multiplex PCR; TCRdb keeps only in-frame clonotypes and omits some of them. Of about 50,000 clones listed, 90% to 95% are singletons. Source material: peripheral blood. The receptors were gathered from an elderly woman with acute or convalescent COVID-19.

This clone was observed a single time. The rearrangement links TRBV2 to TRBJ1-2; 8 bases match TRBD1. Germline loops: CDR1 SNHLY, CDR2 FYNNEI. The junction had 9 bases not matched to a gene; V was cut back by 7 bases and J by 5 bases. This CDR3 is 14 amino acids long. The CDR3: CASKRQGNGYGYTF. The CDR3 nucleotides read TGTGCCAGCAAGAGACAGGGGAATGGGTATGGCTACACCTTC.

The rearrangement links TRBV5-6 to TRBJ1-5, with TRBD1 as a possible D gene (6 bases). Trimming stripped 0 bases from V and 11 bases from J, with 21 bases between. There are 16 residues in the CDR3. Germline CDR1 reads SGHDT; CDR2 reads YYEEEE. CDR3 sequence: CASSLGGGGAIITQHF. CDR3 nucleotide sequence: TGTGCCAGCAGCTTGGGAGGAGGGGGGGCCATTATTACCCAGCATTTT.

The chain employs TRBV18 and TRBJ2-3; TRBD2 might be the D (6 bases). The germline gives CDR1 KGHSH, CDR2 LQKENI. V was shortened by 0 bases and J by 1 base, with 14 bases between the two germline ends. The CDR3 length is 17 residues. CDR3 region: CASSPPGLSGGTDTQYF. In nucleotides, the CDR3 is TGTGCCAGCTCACCACCGGGTCTATCGGGAGGCACAGATACGCAGTATTTT.

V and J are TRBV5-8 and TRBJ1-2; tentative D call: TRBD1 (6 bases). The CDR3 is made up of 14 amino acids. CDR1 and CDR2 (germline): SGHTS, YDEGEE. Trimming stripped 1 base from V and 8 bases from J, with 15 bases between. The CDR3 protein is CASSLRTVVRGYTF. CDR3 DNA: TGTGCCAGCAGCTTGAGGACAGTAGTTCGGGGCTACACCTTC.

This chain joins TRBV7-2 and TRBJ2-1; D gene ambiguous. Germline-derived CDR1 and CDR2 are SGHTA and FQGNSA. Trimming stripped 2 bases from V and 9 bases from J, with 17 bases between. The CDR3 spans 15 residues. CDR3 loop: CASSLLGQAVGEQFF. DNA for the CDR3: TGTGCCAGCAGCTTACTTGGGCAGGCAGTTGGTGAGCAGTTCTTC.

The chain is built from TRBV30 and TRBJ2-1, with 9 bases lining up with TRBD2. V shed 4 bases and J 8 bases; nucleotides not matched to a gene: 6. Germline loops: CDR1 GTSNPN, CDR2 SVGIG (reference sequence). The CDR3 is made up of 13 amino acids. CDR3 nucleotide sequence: TGTGCCTGGACGGGCGGGAGGGTTCATGAGCAGTTCTTC. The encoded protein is CAWTGGRVHEQFF.

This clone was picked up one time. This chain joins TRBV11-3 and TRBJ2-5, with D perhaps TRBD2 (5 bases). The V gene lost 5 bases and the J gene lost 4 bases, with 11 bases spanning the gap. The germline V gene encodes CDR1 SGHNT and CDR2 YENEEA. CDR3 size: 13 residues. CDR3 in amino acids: CASSLRVGETQYF. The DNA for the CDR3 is TGTGCCAGCAGCCTGAGGGTGGGAGAGACCCAGTACTTC.

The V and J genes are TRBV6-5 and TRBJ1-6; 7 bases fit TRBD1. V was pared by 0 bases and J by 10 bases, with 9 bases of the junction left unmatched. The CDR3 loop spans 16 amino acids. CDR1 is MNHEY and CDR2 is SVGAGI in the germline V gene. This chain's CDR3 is CASSYSMLLGGSPLHF. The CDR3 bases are TGTGCCAGCAGTTACTCGATGCTCCTAGGGGGCTCACCCCTCCACTTT.

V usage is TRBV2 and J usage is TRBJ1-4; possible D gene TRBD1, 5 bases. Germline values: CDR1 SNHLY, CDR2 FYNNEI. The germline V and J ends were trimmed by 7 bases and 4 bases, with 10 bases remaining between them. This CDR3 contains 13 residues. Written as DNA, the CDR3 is TGTGCCAGCACAGGGCGAGGTAATGAAAAACTGTTTTTT. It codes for CASTGRGNEKLFF.

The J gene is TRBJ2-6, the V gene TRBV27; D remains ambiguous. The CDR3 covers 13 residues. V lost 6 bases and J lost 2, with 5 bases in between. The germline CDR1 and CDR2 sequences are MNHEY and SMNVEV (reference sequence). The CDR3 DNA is TGTGCCAGCAGCCGTACTGGGGCCAACGTCCTGACTTTC. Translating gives CASSRTGANVLTF.

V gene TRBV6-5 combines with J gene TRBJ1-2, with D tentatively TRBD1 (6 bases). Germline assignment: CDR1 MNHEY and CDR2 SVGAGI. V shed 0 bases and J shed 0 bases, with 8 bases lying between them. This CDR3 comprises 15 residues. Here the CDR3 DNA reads TGTGCCAGCAGTTACTCGTCAGGGGCTAACTATGGCTACACCTTC. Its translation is CASSYSSGANYGYTF.

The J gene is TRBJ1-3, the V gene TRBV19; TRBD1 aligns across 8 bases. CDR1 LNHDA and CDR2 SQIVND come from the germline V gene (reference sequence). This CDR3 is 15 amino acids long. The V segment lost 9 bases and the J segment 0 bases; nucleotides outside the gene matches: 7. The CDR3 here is CASQDRADSGNTIYF. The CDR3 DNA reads TGTGCCAGCCAGGACAGGGCCGACTCTGGAAACACCATATATTTT.

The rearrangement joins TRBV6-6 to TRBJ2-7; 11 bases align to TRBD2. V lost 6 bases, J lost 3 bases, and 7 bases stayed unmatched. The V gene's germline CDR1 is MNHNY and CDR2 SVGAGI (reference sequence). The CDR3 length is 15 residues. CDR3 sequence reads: CASSPTGTSGYEQYF. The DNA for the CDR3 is TGTGCCAGCAGCCCAACCGGGACTAGCGGCTACGAGCAGTACTTC.

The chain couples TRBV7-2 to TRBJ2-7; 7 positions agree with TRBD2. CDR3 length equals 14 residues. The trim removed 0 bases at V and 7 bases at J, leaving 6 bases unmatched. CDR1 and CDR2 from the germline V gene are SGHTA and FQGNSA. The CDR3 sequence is CASSLARTSGEQYF. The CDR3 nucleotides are TGTGCCAGCAGCTTAGCCCGGACTAGTGGGGAGCAGTACTTC.

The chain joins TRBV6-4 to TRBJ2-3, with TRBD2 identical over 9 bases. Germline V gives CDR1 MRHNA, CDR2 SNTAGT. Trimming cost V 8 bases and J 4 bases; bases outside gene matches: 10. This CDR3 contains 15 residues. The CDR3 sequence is CASREVAGEPDTQYF. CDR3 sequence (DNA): TGTGCCAGCCGAGAGGTAGCGGGAGAGCCAGATACGCAGTATTTT.

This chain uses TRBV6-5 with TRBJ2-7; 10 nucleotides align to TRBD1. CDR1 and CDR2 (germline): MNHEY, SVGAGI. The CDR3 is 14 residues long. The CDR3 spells CVLSAGGQGKKQYF. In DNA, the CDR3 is TGTGTCCTCTCGGCTGGGGGACAGGGGAAAAAGCAGTACTTC.

DNA of the CDR3: TGTGCCAGCAGTAAAAGGACAGGGTTGGATCAGCCCCAGCATTTT. It specifies CASSKRTGLDQPQHF. The chain is built from TRBV2 and TRBJ1-5; 8 bases are shared with TRBD1. Germline V gene data show CDR1 as SNHLY and CDR2 as FYNNEI. V was clipped by 5 bases and J by 5 bases; unmatched bases: 8. This CDR3 is 15 amino acids long.

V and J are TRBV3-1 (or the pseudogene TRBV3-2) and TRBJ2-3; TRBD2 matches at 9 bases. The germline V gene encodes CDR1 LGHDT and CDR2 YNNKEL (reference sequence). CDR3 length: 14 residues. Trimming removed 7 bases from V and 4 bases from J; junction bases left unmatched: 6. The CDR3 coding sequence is TGTGCCAGCAACCGGGCGGGAGGGTCAGATACGCAGTATTTT. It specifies CASNRAGGSDTQYF.

The CDR3 DNA is TGTGCCAGCAGTTCTACGGACTATGGCTACACCTTC. This codes for CASSSTDYGYTF. The chain employs TRBV28 and TRBJ1-2; no firm D call. Trimming cost V 4 bases and J 3 bases, with 6 bases left between them. The CDR3 totals 12 residues. Germline lookup yields CDR1 MDHEN and CDR2 SYDVKM.

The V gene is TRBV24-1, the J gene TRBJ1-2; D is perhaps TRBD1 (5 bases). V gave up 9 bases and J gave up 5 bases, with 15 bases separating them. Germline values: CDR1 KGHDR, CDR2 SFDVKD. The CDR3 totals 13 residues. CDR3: CATSTGTEYGYTF. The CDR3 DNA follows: TGTGCCACCTCTACGGGGACTGAGTATGGCTACACCTTC.

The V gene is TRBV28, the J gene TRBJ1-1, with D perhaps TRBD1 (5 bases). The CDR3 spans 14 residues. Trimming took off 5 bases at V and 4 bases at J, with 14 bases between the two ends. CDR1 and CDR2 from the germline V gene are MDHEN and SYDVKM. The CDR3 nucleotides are TGTGCCAGCAGTACGGACACAGGTATCACTGAAGCTTTCTTT. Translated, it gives CASSTDTGITEAFF.

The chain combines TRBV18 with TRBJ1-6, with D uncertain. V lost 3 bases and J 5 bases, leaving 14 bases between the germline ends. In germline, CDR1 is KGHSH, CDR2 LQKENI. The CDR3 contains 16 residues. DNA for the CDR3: TGTGCCAGCTCACCCTTGACACGGCCCAATAATTCACCCCTCCACTTT. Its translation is CASSPLTRPNNSPLHF.

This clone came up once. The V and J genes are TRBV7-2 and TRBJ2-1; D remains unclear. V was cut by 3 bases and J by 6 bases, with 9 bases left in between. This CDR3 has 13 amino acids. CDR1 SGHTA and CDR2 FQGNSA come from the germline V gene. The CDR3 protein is CASSLWQVNEQFF. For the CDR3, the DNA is TGTGCCAGCAGCTTGTGGCAAGTCAATGAGCAGTTCTTC.

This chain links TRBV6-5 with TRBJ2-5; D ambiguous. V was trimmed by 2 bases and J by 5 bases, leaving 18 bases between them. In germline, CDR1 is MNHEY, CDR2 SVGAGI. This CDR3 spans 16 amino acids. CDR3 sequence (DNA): TGTGCCAGCAGTTACACGCGTTCACCCAAACAGGAGACCCAGTACTTC. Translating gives CASSYTRSPKQETQYF.

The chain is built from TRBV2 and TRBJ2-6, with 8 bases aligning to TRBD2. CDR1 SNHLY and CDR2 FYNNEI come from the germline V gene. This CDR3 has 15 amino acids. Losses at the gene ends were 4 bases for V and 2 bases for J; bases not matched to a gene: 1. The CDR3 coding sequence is TGTGCCAGCAGTGGCGGGGGGCCTGGGGCCAACGTCCTGACTTTC. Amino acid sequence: CASSGGGPGANVLTF.